These T cell receptor beta chains were read from a single sample in a study of beta chain features in type 1 diabetes. TCRdb's copy holds only in-frame clones and misses some; the assay was immunoSEQ multiplex PCR. The data contain hundreds of thousands of clones, over 12% of them singletons. The sample was naive CD4+ T cells from blood. The receptors were gathered from a man aged 18-30 years with type 1 diabetes. Each CDR3 is given with its conserved first and last residue. A D gene is named only where the DNA matches it firmly. Size tells how often a clone was seen (once, few, many) or the class of an expanded clone, and some rows leave it out.

>TRBV9|TRBJ2-3|few|18|-
TGTGCCAGCAGCCGGACTCCTTCTAGCGCTCCTAGCACAGATACGCAGTATTTT
CASSRTPSSAPSTDTQYF
>TRBV7-2|TRBJ2-7|-|13|-
TGTGCCAGCAGCTTAGGCAGGTCCTACGAGCAGTACTTC
CASSLGRSYEQYF
>TRBV28|TRBJ2-2|few|15|-
TGTGCCAGCTCCCCCCACGGACAGAACACCGGGGAGCTGTTTTTT
CASSPHGQNTGELFF
>TRBV30|TRBJ1-5|few|13|-
TGTGCCTGGAGTCCCGGGGGGGATCAGCCCCAGCATTTT
CAWSPGGDQPQHF
>TRBV7-2|TRBJ1-1|-|13|-
TGTGCCACCTTGAGGGAGATGAACACTGAAGCTTTCTTT
CATLREMNTEAFF
>TRBV12-5|TRBJ2-2|few|18|TRBD2
TGTGCTAGTGGTTTGGTTCCCCTTGGGAGGGGGAACACCGGGGAGCTGTTTTTT
CASGLVPLGRGNTGELFF
>TRBV27|TRBJ1-1|-|15|TRBD1
TGTGCCAGCAGTTGGGGACAGGGCGGGGGCACTGAAGCTTTCTTT
CASSWGQGGGTEAFF
>TRBV7-2|TRBJ2-3|-|16|TRBD1
TGTGCCAGCAGCTTACTCGGGACAGGGGCGTTAGATACGCAGTATTTT
CASSLLGTGALDTQYF
>TRBV13|TRBJ2-3|few|15|TRBD2
TGTGCCAGCAGCTCCACTAGCGAGATCACAGATACGCAGTATTTT
CASSSTSEITDTQYF
>TRBV5-4|TRBJ2-5|-|18|-
TGTGCCAGCAGCTTGGGAGGGACCATGTCGGGGGCTGGGGAGACCCAGTACTTC
CASSLGGTMSGAGETQYF
>TRBV25-1|TRBJ1-5|-|13|-
TGTGCCAGCAGCCGGGGGAGGAATCAGCCCCAGCATTTT
CASSRGRNQPQHF
>TRBV2|TRBJ1-4|few|13|-
TGTGCCAGCCAGGAGGTTCCGGATGAAAAACTGTTTTTT
CASQEVPDEKLFF
>TRBV30|TRBJ1-5|few|15|-
TGTGCCTGGAGTATCCCCGGCAGGAGCAATCAGCCCCAGCATTTT
CAWSIPGRSNQPQHF
>TRBV30|TRBJ2-1|-|15|-
TGTGCCTGGAGTGTACTCAACCGAGGCCTCAATCAGCAGTTCTTC
CAWSVLNRGLNQQFF
>TRBV29-1|TRBJ1-3|-|11|-
TGCAGCGTCGATAAGGTGGACACCATATATTTT
CSVDKVDTIYF
>TRBV27|TRBJ1-5|-|15|TRBD1
TGTGCCAGCAGTTCCTACGGACAGGGGAGTCAGCCCCAGCATTTT
CASSSYGQGSQPQHF